A single sample is the source of the 4 T cell receptor beta chains below, sequenced in a study of control samples from healthy donors and cancer patients. Measured with immunoSEQ multiplex PCR; TCRdb has only the in-frame clones, and not every one. The top ten clones hold around 5.5% of a sample with approximately 70,000 clones, 89% of them seen once. Sequenced input: PBMCs. Receptors originate from a man in his 60s with colorectal cancer.

The chain joins TRBV2 to TRBJ1-4; possibly TRBD1 for D (6 bases). This CDR3 comprises 15 residues. Germline V lookup: CDR1 SNHLY, CDR2 FYNNEI. Deletions cut 1 base from V and 10 bases from J, with 16 bases between. Written as DNA, the CDR3 is TGTGCCAGCAGTGAAGGAAACCCGGGACAACTAAAACTGTTTTTT. Amino acid sequence: CASSEGNPGQLKLFF.

The rearrangement joins TRBV3-1 (or the pseudogene TRBV3-2) to TRBJ1-2; TRBD1 is a possible D gene (5 bases). Germline V CDR1 and CDR2: LGHDT, YNNKEL (reference sequence). The CDR3 consists of 16 residues. CDR3 in amino acids: CPRSHLGQRNGGGYTF. DNA of the CDR3: TGTCCCCGCAGCCACCTTGGACAACGGAACGGGGGGGGCTACACCTTC.

The V gene is TRBV2, the J gene TRBJ1-3; maybe TRBD1 (5 bases). This CDR3 is built from 14 residues. CDR1 and CDR2 from the germline V gene are SNHLY and FYNNEI. Trimming removed 6 bases from V and 8 bases from J, with 17 bases in between. CDR3 DNA: TGTGCCAGCAGAGCTGACAGACCCGGTGACACCATATATTTT. Amino acids: CASRADRPGDTIYF. The full variable domain, with the rest looked up from reference TRBV2 and TRBJ1-3, is EPEVTQTPSHQVTQMGQEVILRCVPISNHLYFYWYRQILGQKVEFLVSFYNNEISEKSEIFDDQFSVERPDGSNFTLKIRSTKLEDSAMYFCASRADRPGDTIYFGEGSWLTVV.

Note on this clone: Other DNA sequences in the same sample also yield this CDR3. The chain employs TRBV9 and TRBJ2-7, with 8 positions matching TRBD1. This CDR3 region has 13 residues. The germline CDR1 and CDR2 sequences are SGDLS and YYNGEE. Trimming removed 3 bases from V and 2 bases from J; junction bases left unmatched: 1. CDR3 coding DNA: TGTGCCAGCAGCGCACAGGGGGCCTACGAGCAGTACTTC. It specifies CASSAQGAYEQYF.